This T cell receptor beta chain is drawn from a study of chemoradiotherapy in HPV16-positive cancers. Study conclusions and caveats: Candidate HPV-specific clones and E7-related TCR motifs grew in tumor during treatment. Only a couple of HPV16-positive patients supplied the functional HPV-specificity definition. Better recurrence-free survival went with HPV-responsive T-cell expansion in HPV16-positive patients.

Sequencing was performed with immunoSEQ multiplex PCR; in TCRdb, only in-frame clones are kept and a portion is missing. The top ten hold around 4.8% of the sample, which has under 35,000 clones, more than 70% seen once. This clone has only one observation. What it binds is not known. This CDR3 is 12 amino acids long. The ends lost 7 bases at V and 7 bases at J; junction bases unmatched: 8. Germline values: CDR1 SQVTM, CDR2 ANQGSEA. The sample here was blood, taken from a patient who underwent chemoradiotherapy. The origin of this receptor is a human donor with HPV-associated anogenital cancer. V usage is TRBV29-1 and J usage is TRBJ1-2, with 8 positions matching TRBD1. This chain's CDR3 is CSAGQGMSGYTF. CDR3 DNA sequence: TGCAGCGCTGGACAGGGTATGAGTGGCTACACCTTC. The full variable domain, in which reference TRBV29-1 and TRBJ1-2 provide the parts outside the CDR3, is SAVISQKPSRDICQRGTSLTIQCQVDSQVTMMFWYRQQPGQSLTLIATANQGSEATYESGFVIDKFPISRPNLTFSTLTVSNMSPEDSSIYLCSAGQGMSGYTFGSGTRLTVV.